What follows is one T cell receptor beta chain and its context. Its antigen is currently not known. Per-base quality was not reported, and no clone a single base away is much larger than it. The donors were healthy, HIV-negative adults who had no recently reported acute infections or vaccinations. Every donor was a Caucasian adult living in Nashville, Tennessee, USA. CD4+ T cells were enriched by magnetic negative selection; naive cells were then positively selected on CD45RA, and the negative fraction formed the memory subset. Blood was obtained by leukapheresis, after which PBMCs were separated by Ficoll-Histopaque density gradient centrifugation and cryopreserved in liquid nitrogen vapor phase. Analytical flow cytometry was used to check the purity and quantity of every magnetically sorted T cell population. Each sorted fraction had its genomic DNA isolated and then quantified by UV absorbance on a Nanodrop 2000c.

The entry originates in a study of shared clonotypes between healthy human individuals (dated by TCRdb to about 2020). Regarding the complete study: Three men and a couple of women, aged 18 to 49 years, made up the cohort. To increase sequencing depth and limit assay-specific biases, TCR repertoire library preparation and sequencing were carried out by different laboratories using diverse techniques. Blood TCR repertoires of about 5 healthy adults were deeply sequenced to estimate repertoire size and the extent of clonotype sharing between individuals. For each donor, three plates each were used for CD4 naive and CD4 memory, two plates were used for CD8 naive, and one plate was used for CD8 memory. Between about 0.9 and 10 billion PBMCs per donor were obtained by leukapheresis. Broad study findings and their caveats: Based on pairwise subsampling, the degree of clonotype sharing among donors was expected to be affected by sequencing depth. Sampling was restricted to blood, and TCR repertoires in tissues likely differ from the TCR repertoires found in blood. Clonotypes shared by all four sorted-subset donors showed higher generation probabilities than non-shared clonotypes. Incomplete sequencing was indicated by rarefaction of sorted-subset datasets, despite the large sequencing depth. About 5% of naive CD4, 3.5% of naive CD8, about 2.1% of memory CD4, and 0.4% of memory CD8 clonotypes were shared across a few donors. The small number of donors limited the genetic and exposure-history diversity represented. Larger estimated clonotype richness was generally found for naive subsets than for memory subsets.

According to the germline V gene, CDR1 reads SGHRS and CDR2 reads YFSETQ. Relative to germline, V is missing 5 bases and J is missing 8 bases, with 12 bases of the junction outside any gene match. CDR3 length: 16 amino acids, cysteine to phenylalanine. Of the read, only the CDR3 DNA is kept; its 48 bases are in frame from base 1. Using the deep immunoSEQ assay, TCR CDR3 regions were amplified from genomic DNA by multiplex PCR. Extracted genomic DNA from each cell subset was spread evenly across all wells of several immunoSEQ 96-well plates, with each plate serving as a replicate. For sorted subsets, each replicate PCR was loaded with approximately 190 ng genomic DNA, equivalent to 32,000 or so T cell genomes. Purified libraries were quantified with a Qubit 3.0 fluorometer, sized on a Bioanalyzer 2100, and re-quantified with the KAPA Library Quantification kit. A separate single-read 150-cycle Illumina NextSeq 550 flow cell was used to sequence each immunoSEQ 96-well plate. Turning to the authors' computational methods: Because only junctional sequences without quality scores were contained in the immunoSEQ output, filtering matching that applied to full-length reads could not be performed. Sequences were annotated with PyIR, a Python wrapper for IgBLAST v1.9, and V/J genes and CDR3 were assigned using IMGT germline references. Any read was removed if the V/J assignment was weak (E-value above 1e-6), the CDR3 was missing, or the read contained stop codons, out-of-frame junctions, or ambiguous translated residues. V3J clonotypes were defined as sequences sharing an identical inferred V gene, J gene, and CDR3 amino acid sequence. Percentage overlap between repertoires was computed as shared unique clonotypes divided by the size of the smaller repertoire. Three approaches were used to assess repertoire richness: RTK rarefaction, the Chao1 estimator, and Recon v2.1 estimates of unobserved clonotypes. Generation probabilities for all TCRbeta clonotypes obtained by the gDNA method from a handful of donors were computed using OLGA. In its TCRdb copy, this immuneACCESS table keeps in-frame sequences only and misses some clones. Where compared with another copy, unresolved V genes explain less than half of these, and the others have no known cause. The V and J calls and clone size are taken from that table; D and trimming were inferred from the DNA. The sample data list around 510,000 clones, and roughly 95% of these were observed just once. The ten biggest clones cover around 0.067% of the sample.

The sequenced sample consisted of naive CD4+ T cells sorted from blood. What this sample's cell subset or site label stands for: CD45RA+ positively selected. The V and J genes are TRBV5-1 and TRBJ2-1, and 11 junctional nucleotides match TRBD2. This sequence was found in a woman in her twenties or thirties in good health. The CDR3 has the sequence CASRIAGGLEFDEQFF. The bases read TGCGCCAGCAGAATAGCGGGAGGGCTAGAATTCGATGAGCAGTTCTTC.